Reported below is one T cell receptor (beta chain). What antigen it recognizes has not been identified. No quality values exist for individual bases; no much larger clone is one base distant. The record originates from a study of shared clonotypes between healthy human individuals (dated by TCRdb to 2020 to 2022). The study in broad terms: The cohort comprised a couple of women and three men aged 18 to 49 years. For each donor, CD4 naive and CD4 memory were each run on three plates, CD8 naive on two plates, and CD8 memory on one plate. Each donor's leukapheresis produced roughly between roughly 0.85 and 9.5 billion PBMCs. Blood TCR repertoires of several healthy adults were deeply sequenced to estimate repertoire size and the extent of clonotype sharing between individuals. To increase sequencing depth and limit assay-specific biases, TCR repertoire library preparation and sequencing were carried out by different laboratories using diverse techniques.

TCR CDR3 regions were amplified from genomic DNA by multiplex PCR using the deep immunoSEQ assay. Extracted genomic DNA from each cell subset was spread evenly across all wells of several immunoSEQ 96-well plates, with each plate serving as a replicate. Each replicate PCR for sorted subsets received roughly 0.2 ug genomic DNA, equal to about 30,000 T cell genomes. The purified libraries were quantified using a Qubit 3.0 fluorometer, sized with a Bioanalyzer 2100, and then quantified again using the KAPA Library Quantification kit. A separate single-read 150-cycle Illumina NextSeq 550 flow cell was used to sequence each immunoSEQ 96-well plate. The paper's data handling went like this. The immunoSEQ output contained only junctional sequences without quality scores, so filtering could not match that applied to full-length reads. To assign V/J genes and CDR3, sequences were annotated using PyIR, a Python wrapper for IgBLAST v1.9, with IMGT germline references. Any read was removed if the V/J assignment was weak (E-value above 1e-6), the CDR3 was missing, or the read contained stop codons, out-of-frame junctions, or ambiguous translated residues. V3J clonotypes were defined as sequences sharing an identical inferred V gene, J gene, and CDR3 amino acid sequence. To compute the percentage overlap between repertoires, the number of shared unique clonotypes was divided by the size of the smaller repertoire. Richness of each repertoire was evaluated using RTK rarefaction, the Chao1 estimator, and Recon v2.1 estimates of unobserved clonotypes. Generation probabilities for all TCRbeta clonotypes obtained by the gDNA method from a handful of donors were computed using OLGA. TCRdb re-hosts the immuneACCESS table, in-frame sequences only. Its copies lack some clones; in the studies checked, an unresolved V gene accounts for under half of them, and the cause for the rest is not known. V, J and clone size were drawn from that table, and D and trimming were deduced from the DNA. This sample has about 980,000 clones in its table, and 76% of those were observed once. The leading ten clones occupy roughly 1.5% of the sample.

Reading from cysteine to phenylalanine, the CDR3 counts 13 amino acids. Kept here is only the CDR3 DNA, which spans 39 bases and is read in frame from base 1. V lost 3 bases and J lost 4 bases; the stretch between them is 10 bases long. In the germline V gene, CDR1 corresponds to KGHSH and CDR2 to LQKENI. The investigation overall reported the following: Only blood was sampled, and tissue TCR repertoires likely differ from those in blood. Incomplete sequencing was indicated by rarefaction of sorted-subset datasets, despite the large sequencing depth. Compared with non-shared clonotypes, the clonotypes found in all four sorted-subset donors had higher generation probabilities. Across a handful of donors, approximately 5% of naive CD4, approximately 3.5% of naive CD8, around 2.5% of memory CD4, and 0.4% of memory CD8 clonotypes were shared. Naive subsets generally had larger estimated clonotype richness than memory subsets did. Because the study included a small number of donors, the genetic and exposure-history diversity represented was limited. Pairwise subsampling led to the expectation that sequencing depth would affect the degree of clonotype sharing among donors.

The donors were healthy, HIV-negative adults with no recently reported acute infections or vaccinations. Every donor was a Caucasian adult residing in Nashville, Tennessee, USA. CD4+ T cells were enriched through magnetic negative selection, after which naive cells were positively selected on CD45RA and the remaining negative fraction served as the memory subset. After blood collection by leukapheresis, PBMCs were isolated using Ficoll-Histopaque density gradient centrifugation and then cryopreserved in the vapor phase of liquid nitrogen. Analytical flow cytometry was used to check the purity and quantity of every magnetically sorted T cell population. Genomic DNA was isolated from each sorted fraction and quantified by UV absorbance on a Nanodrop 2000c.

This clonotype originated in a man aged 18 to 30 in good health. Here the chain combines TRBV18 and TRBJ2-7, with the identity of the D gene unclear. Sequenced: memory CD4+ T cells sorted from blood. The sample's cell subset or site label, decoded: CD45RA-negative fraction. Read as DNA, the sequence is TGTGCCAGCTCACCGTTAGTAAGGTACGAGCAGTACTTC. Protein translation: CASSPLVRYEQYF.